This passage covers 21 T cell receptor beta chains from one sample sequenced in a study of post-analysis software for immune sequencing data (dated by TCRdb to 2013 to 2016). Points the paper makes about the study in general: Significantly higher frequencies in patients than in controls were found for roughly 5 TRBV segments, including TRBV5-6, TRBV5-1 and TRBV20-1.

The library relied on PCR. Sequencing was carried out with an Illumina HiSeq 2500. To reduce PCR and sequencing biases, unique molecular identifiers were built into the TCR beta cDNA libraries. The public reads were quality trimmed at Q25 with fastp and then assembled into clones with MiXCR by TCRdb, keeping productive beta chains. Identical CDR3 proteins give one entry, which carries the most common genes and DNA. This sample holds about 770,000 distinct CDR3 sequences; roughly 46% were observed only once. The ten largest account for roughly 4.9% of the sample. No antigen has been identified for these receptors. Material: blood. The receptors here all came from a girl under 18 with multiple sclerosis.

V usage is TRBV7-6 and J usage is TRBJ2-1; 8 bases fit TRBD2. Germline CDR1 is SGHVS and CDR2 is FNYEAQ. The CDR3 totals 17 residues. Losses at the gene ends were 0 bases for V and 4 bases for J; bases not matched to a gene: 8. This chain's CDR3 is CASSLAPEREWYNEQFF. The CDR3 nucleotides are TGTGCCAGCAGCTTAGCGCCTGAGCGGGAGTGGTACAATGAGCAGTTCTTC.

A few counts support this clonotype. The rearrangement joins TRBV9 to TRBJ2-1; D ambiguous. The length of the CDR3 is 13 residues. Germline V gene data show CDR1 as SGDLS and CDR2 as YYNGEE. Trimming took 0 bases from V and 8 from J, leaving 9 bases between them. CDR3 protein: CASSVGAPYEQFF. CDR3 coding DNA: TGTGCCAGCAGCGTAGGAGCGCCGTATGAGCAGTTCTTC.

This rearrangement joins TRBV12-3 or TRBV12-4 to TRBJ2-1, with D possibly called TRBD1 or TRBD2 (5 bases each). The CDR3 consists of 13 residues. Trimming cost V 3 bases and J 10 bases, with 13 bases left between them. CDR3 coding DNA: TGTGCCAGCAGTTTCGGCCTATGGGGGGAGCAGTTCTTC. It codes for CASSFGLWGEQFF.

The V call is TRBV5-1, the J call TRBJ2-1; 7 bases agree with TRBD1. Trimming removed 3 bases from V and 7 bases from J; junction bases left unmatched: 7. The CDR3 loop spans 14 amino acids. Looked up from germline, CDR1 is SGHRS and CDR2 is YFSETQ. The CDR3: CASSWRQGLNEQFF. In DNA, the CDR3 is TGCGCCAGCAGCTGGAGACAGGGTTTGAATGAGCAGTTCTTC.

The gene calls are TRBV6-6 and TRBJ2-5; weak D call: TRBD1 (5 bases). The CDR3 contains 14 residues. V lost 7 bases and J lost 7, with 19 bases in between. The V gene's germline CDR1 is MNHNY and CDR2 SVGAGI (reference sequence). This CDR3 is CASTLGVGLGTQYF. DNA of the CDR3: TGTGCCAGCACCCTAGGGGTGGGGCTTGGGACCCAGTACTTC.

V gene TRBV5-1 combines with J gene TRBJ2-5; no clear D gene. The J call is uncertain, as TRBJ2-7 better fits the DNA end. In germline, CDR1 is SGHRS, CDR2 YFSETQ. The CDR3 sequence is 13 residues long. CDR3 amino acids: CASSRSGDGEQYF. CDR3 coding DNA: TGCGCCAGCAGCCGTTCTGGGGATGGCGAGCAGTACTTC.

The chain recombines TRBV7-6 with TRBJ2-2; no clear D. The V gene's germline CDR1 is SGHVS and CDR2 FNYEAQ. V was pared by 2 bases and J by 0 bases, with 13 bases between. The CDR3 extends over 17 amino acids. Here the CDR3 DNA reads TGTGCCAGCAGCTTACGCCGTAGCAGCGCGAACACCGGGGAGCTGTTTTTT. Residues: CASSLRRSSANTGELFF.

The chain links TRBV24-1 to TRBJ1-1; tentative D call: TRBD1 (5 bases). Trimming left V 0 bases short and J 4 bases short, with 20 bases between. Germline V gene data show CDR1 as KGHDR and CDR2 as SFDVKD. CDR3 length: 18 residues. CDR3 loop: CATSDLRPPTELGTEAFF. The CDR3 DNA sequence: TGTGCCACCAGTGATTTGCGACCCCCGACAGAGTTGGGCACTGAAGCTTTCTTT.

V and J are TRBV28 and TRBJ1-1; 11 nucleotides align to TRBD1. Germline V gene sequence: CDR1 MDHEN, CDR2 SYDVKM. Unmatched junction bases numbered 10, after V lost 2 bases and J lost 5 bases. The CDR3 covers 17 residues. Written as DNA, the CDR3 is TGTGCCAGCAGTTTAGACCGGACAGGGGGCTCCAGGACTGAAGCTTTCTTT. It yields the protein CASSLDRTGGSRTEAFF.

The chain is built from TRBV12-3 or TRBV12-4 and TRBJ2-7, with 8 bases that match TRBD2. V trimming: 6 bases; J trimming: 4 bases; junction bases outside the gene matches: 11. This CDR3 region has 15 residues. Here the CDR3 DNA reads TGTGCCAGCAGCTCTCCGAGCGGGAGCCCGTACGAGCAGTACTTC. Amino acids: CASSSPSGSPYEQYF.

To note about this clonotype: The junction departs from germline at one end; a sequencing error may be responsible. V usage is TRBV11-2 and J usage is TRBJ2-5; TRBD1 is a possible D gene (5 bases). The CDR3 is 14 residues long. Germline CDR1 is SGHAT and CDR2 is FQNNGV. CDR3 bases: TGTGCCAGCAGCCCAATGGCCGGACAAGATACCCAGTACTTC. This sequence encodes CASSPMAGQDTQYF.

J is TRBJ2-5 and V is TRBV12-3 or TRBV12-4; 12 bases agree with TRBD2. The CDR3 covers 16 residues. J was trimmed by 4 bases and V by 2 bases; bases with no gene match: 5. CDR3 sequence reads: CASSLRLAGDGETQYF. The DNA for the CDR3 is TGTGCCAGCAGTTTAAGACTAGCGGGAGATGGAGAGACCCAGTACTTC.

This chain links TRBV7-2 with TRBJ2-5, with 16 bases lining up with TRBD2. Germline CDR1 is SGHTA and CDR2 is FQGNSA. The CDR3 runs 16 residues. The V and J ends lost 4 bases and 5 bases, in that order; junction bases with no gene match: 4. The chain's CDR3 is CASSWGLAGGPETQYF. CDR3 in DNA: TGTGCCAGCAGCTGGGGACTAGCGGGAGGGCCTGAGACCCAGTACTTC.

The chain uses TRBV20-1 and TRBJ2-4, with D perhaps TRBD2 (5 bases). The CDR3 has 12 residues. V was pared by 5 bases and J by 9 bases, with 14 bases between. CDR1 DFQATT and CDR2 SNEGSKA come from the germline V gene (reference sequence). Here the CDR3 reads CSAPSSWRIQYF. The DNA for the CDR3 is TGCAGTGCTCCTTCTAGCTGGCGCATTCAGTACTTC.

The chain recombines TRBV6-2 or TRBV6-3 with TRBJ2-1; the D is unclear. The V end lost 7 bases, the J end lost 8 bases, and 15 bases lay between the germline ends. Germline values: CDR1 MNHEY, CDR2 SVGEGT. The length of the CDR3 is 13 residues. DNA of the CDR3: TGTGCCAGCAACAATAAAATGGGCTATGAGCAGTTCTTC. Amino acid sequence: CASNNKMGYEQFF.

This sequence joins TRBV10-3 and TRBJ2-7; tentative D call: TRBD2 (6 bases). V was cut by 0 bases and J by 6 bases, with 18 bases left in between. CDR3 length: 16 residues. In germline, CDR1 is ENHRY, CDR2 SYGVKD. The CDR3 region has the DNA TGTGCCATCAGTGAGTCGGCGGAGGGAGGAATGGCCGAGCAGTACTTC. This translates into CAISESAEGGMAEQYF.

This clonotype was found many times. V usage is TRBV10-3 and J usage is TRBJ2-3; D gene unclear. V was pared by 5 bases and J by 3 bases, with 6 bases between. The germline V gene has CDR1 ENHRY and CDR2 SYGVKD. The CDR3 has 12 amino acids. The CDR3 DNA follows: TGTGCCATCAGTAAAGGGACAGATACGCAGTATTTT. It encodes CAISKGTDTQYF.

There are a few counts of this clonotype. V usage is TRBV20-1 and J usage is TRBJ2-4, with D perhaps matching TRBD1 (6 bases). CDR3 length: 14 amino acids. The germline V and J ends were trimmed by 6 bases and 3 bases, with 15 bases remaining between them. Germline lookup yields CDR1 DFQATT and CDR2 SNEGSKA (reference sequence). CDR3 amino acids: CSASQGLGKNIQYF. As DNA, the CDR3 is TGCAGTGCCTCACAGGGTTTGGGCAAAAACATTCAGTACTTC.

V gene TRBV7-9 combines with J gene TRBJ1-1; D is unclear. V shed 1 base and J shed 7 bases, with 7 bases lying between them. The germline gives CDR1 SEHNR, CDR2 FQNEAQ (reference sequence). The CDR3 is made up of 12 amino acids. The CDR3 DNA reads TGTGCCAGCAGCTTAGTCCCGGGTGAAGCTTTCTTT. It specifies CASSLVPGEAFF.

This clonotype was observed a handful of times. The chain carries TRBV6-6 and TRBJ1-2; TRBD1 might be the D (5 bases). The V gene's germline CDR1 is MNHNY and CDR2 SVGAGI (reference sequence). Trimming removed 7 bases at V and 2 bases at J, with 17 bases between. This CDR3 spans 15 amino acids. This chain's CDR3 is CASNTGGGVNYGYTF. Written as DNA, the CDR3 is TGTGCCAGCAACACGGGGGGTGGGGTCAACTATGGCTACACCTTC.

J is TRBJ2-1 and V is TRBV5-5; 13 bases match TRBD2. The germline V gene has CDR1 SGHKS and CDR2 YYEKEE (reference sequence). J lost 3 bases, V lost 0 bases, and 3 bases had no gene match. The CDR3 has 17 amino acids. The CDR3, as DNA: TGTGCCAGCAGCTTGGCCTGGACTAGCGGGAGCTACAATGAGCAGTTCTTC. Protein sequence: CASSLAWTSGSYNEQFF. The complete variable domain, with remaining parts taken from reference TRBV5-5 and TRBJ2-1, reads DAGVTQSPTHLIKTRGQQVTLRCSPISGHKSVSWYQQVLGQGPQFIFQYYEKEERGRGNFPDRFSARQFPNYSSELNVNALLLGDSALYLCASSLAWTSGSYNEQFFGPGTRLTVL.